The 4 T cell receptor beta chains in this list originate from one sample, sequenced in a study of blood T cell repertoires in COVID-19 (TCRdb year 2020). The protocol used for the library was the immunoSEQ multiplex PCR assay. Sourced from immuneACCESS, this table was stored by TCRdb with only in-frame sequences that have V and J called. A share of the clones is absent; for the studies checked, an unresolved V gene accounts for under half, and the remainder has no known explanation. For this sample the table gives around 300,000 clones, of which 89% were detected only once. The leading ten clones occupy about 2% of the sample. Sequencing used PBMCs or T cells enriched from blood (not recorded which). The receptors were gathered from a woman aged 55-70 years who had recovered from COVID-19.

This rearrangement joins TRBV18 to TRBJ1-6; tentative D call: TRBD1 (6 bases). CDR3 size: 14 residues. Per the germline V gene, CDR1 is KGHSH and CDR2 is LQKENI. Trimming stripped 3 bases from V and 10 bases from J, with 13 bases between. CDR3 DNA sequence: TGTGCCAGCTCACCTTTACAGGGTGAATCACCCCTCCACTTT. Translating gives CASSPLQGESPLHF.

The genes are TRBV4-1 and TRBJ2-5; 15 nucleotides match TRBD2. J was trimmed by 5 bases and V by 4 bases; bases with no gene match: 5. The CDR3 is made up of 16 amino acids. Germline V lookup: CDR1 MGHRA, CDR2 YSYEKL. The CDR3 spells CASSPGTSGGRETQYF. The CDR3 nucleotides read TGCGCCAGCAGCCCGGGGACTAGCGGGGGGAGGGAGACCCAGTACTTC.

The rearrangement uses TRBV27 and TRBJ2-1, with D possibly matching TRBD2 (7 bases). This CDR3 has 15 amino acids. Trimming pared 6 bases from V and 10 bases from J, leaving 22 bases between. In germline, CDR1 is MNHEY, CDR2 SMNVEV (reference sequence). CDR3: CASSPLGGGTNEQFF. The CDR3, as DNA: TGTGCCAGCAGCCCCCTCGGGGGAGGGACAAACGAGCAGTTCTTC.

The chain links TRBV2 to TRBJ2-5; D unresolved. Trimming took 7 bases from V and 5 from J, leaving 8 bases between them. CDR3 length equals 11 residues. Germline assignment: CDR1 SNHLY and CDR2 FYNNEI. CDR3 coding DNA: TGTGCCAGCACAGCGAAGGAGACCCAGTACTTC. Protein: CASTAKETQYF.